This T cell receptor (beta chain) was recorded in a study of identical twins (dated by TCRdb to 2016 to 2017). Regarding the complete study: To test whether fetal clonotypes persist, the study used deep sequencing on TCR alpha and beta repertoires from monozygotic twins, unrelated adults of various ages, and cord blood. To rule out contamination, the twin experiments were replicated at different times with different library preparation protocols. What the study reported, not specific to this receptor: Invariant T cells such as MAIT and iNKT could partly confound zero-insertion analyses, though diverse VJ usage argued against this for most clonotypes. Because the same donors could not be followed over many years, the conclusions depended on cross-sectional statistical analysis. Fewer insertions were carried by abundant cord blood beta clonotypes; a weaker similar trend was observed in young adult naive repertoires, while no such trend was observed in memory repertoires. In monozygotic twins, recombination models systematically underestimated out-of-frame TCR alpha sharing, but the models matched the sharing seen between unrelated individuals. Compared with coincidental sharing between unrelated individuals, out-of-frame TCR alpha sequences shared between twins had an excess of sequences with low generation probability. In beta out-of-frame sequences, excess twin sharing was weaker, because having fewer shared sequences lowered the signal-to-noise ratio.

The CDR3, cysteine through phenylalanine, is 13 amino acids long. Solely the CDR3 DNA is kept, with 39 bases framed from the first base. Sequences WSHSY (CDR1) and SAAADI (CDR2) are obtained from the germline V gene. V is clipped by 5 bases and J by 8 bases, and the sequence between their germline boundaries is 15 bases long. Library preparation used 5' RACE. Sequencing was performed on an Illumina HiSeq 2000. Template switching added a universal primer binding site, and the final cDNA carried a unique molecular identifier that allowed TCR cDNA molecules to be counted accurately. Specific primers in the conserved constant-segment region were used to synthesize first-strand cDNA for the TCR alpha and beta chains. To control for contamination, each cDNA library was double barcoded with a SMART-Mk sample barcode plus Illumina barcodes. TruSeq adapter sequences and Illumina sample barcodes were added in two successive PCR steps. TCR alpha and beta cDNA libraries were sequenced on the Illumina HiSeq platform with custom primers. The authors processed their data as follows. Unique molecular identifiers were extracted from raw reads with MiGEC, and CDR3 positions were determined with MiXCR. For each individual, recombination models were inferred using an EM algorithm with the repgenHMM and IGoR tools. Shared clonotype analysis was performed with the tcR package in R, normalizing sharing by the product of cloneset sizes. Out-of-frame nonproductive sequences were analyzed to study raw recombination free of thymic and clonal selection effects. The raw public data were reprocessed by TCRdb itself: fastp quality trimming at Q25, MiXCR clonotype calling, in-frame beta chains only. All rows with the same CDR3 protein become a single entry with the most common DNA and genes. TCRdb, not the authors, supplied the V and J calls. The sample table holds 550,000 to 700,000 distinct CDR3 sequences, of which over 8.5% were seen once. The ten largest clones add up to approximately 3.2% of the sample.

Every donor was a healthy Caucasian. Three pairs of female monozygotic twins, all aged roughly 18 to 29 years, made up the twin cohort. RNA for TCR libraries was isolated from peripheral blood mononuclear cells. This clonotype was found many times. The target of this receptor is not known. No clone much larger than this one lies a single base away; base qualities are absent. The sample was also reused in another study, on yellow fever vaccine responses in identical twins. The second investigation adds: According to the authors, the vaccine-induced T cell response in identical twins seemed to be partly convergent and partly specific to each individual. In identical twins, the study followed T cell clones that responded to the vaccine with precision.

This receptor chain uses TRBV10-2 and TRBJ1-2, with the D gene uncertain. The sequence derives from a woman aged 18 to 35 in good health. Input material: PBMCs. The DNA sequence is TGCGCCAGCAGTTCGGGAGAGTTTAGCGGCTACACCTTC. Its product reads: CASSSGEFSGYTF.